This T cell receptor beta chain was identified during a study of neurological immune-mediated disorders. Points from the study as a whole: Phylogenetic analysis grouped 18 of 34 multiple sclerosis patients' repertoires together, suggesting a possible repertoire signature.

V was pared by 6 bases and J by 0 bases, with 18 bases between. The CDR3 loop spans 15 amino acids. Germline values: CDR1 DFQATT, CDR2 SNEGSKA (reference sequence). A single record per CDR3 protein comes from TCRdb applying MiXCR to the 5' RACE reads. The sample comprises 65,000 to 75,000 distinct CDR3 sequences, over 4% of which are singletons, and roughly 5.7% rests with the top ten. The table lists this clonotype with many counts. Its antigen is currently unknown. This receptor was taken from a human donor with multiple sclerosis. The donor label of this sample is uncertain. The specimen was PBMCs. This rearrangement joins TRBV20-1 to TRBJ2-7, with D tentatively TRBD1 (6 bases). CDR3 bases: TGCAGTGCCCCAAATCGGGCAGGGGACTCCTACGAGCAGTACTTC. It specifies CSAPNRAGDSYEQYF.